This T cell receptor beta chain came from a study of early T cells in non-severe SARS-CoV-2 infection. TCRdb re-called the 5' RACE reads with MiXCR, one entry per CDR3 protein. The sample records about 67,000 distinct CDR3 sequences, around a tenth being singletons. Trimming shortened V by 6 bases and J by 8 bases, and 19 bases separated the two germline ends. This CDR3 spans 14 amino acids. In germline, CDR1 is MNHNY, CDR2 SVGAGI (reference sequence). The chain carries TRBV6-6 and TRBJ1-2; D unresolved. The sample comprised whole blood. The TCR sequence derives from an adult who was a healthcare worker with PCR-confirmed SARS-CoV-2 infection or an uninfected control (not recorded which). The CDR3 spells CASSPRIFLGGYTF. CDR3 nucleotides: TGTGCCAGCAGCCCCCGGATATTTCTGGGGGGCTACACCTTC.